The clone carrying this T cell receptor beta chain was counted between two and nine times. Its cognate antigen is unknown. This sample was taken from a study of cytomegalovirus exposure and HLA in healthy donors. Study-wide points: Among TCR beta chains, those listed as cytomegalovirus-associated numbered roughly 150.

The method was immunoSEQ multiplex PCR; TCRdb's version includes in-frame clones alone and lacks a portion of them. The table has approximately 220,000 clones, around 87% seen once. The CDR3 is made up of 16 amino acids. The germline V and J ends were trimmed by 2 bases and 7 bases, with 18 bases remaining between them. CDR1 is SEHNR and CDR2 is FQNEAQ in the germline V gene (reference sequence). The sample was PBMCs. V and J are TRBV7-9 and TRBJ2-1, with a possible D match to TRBD1 (7 bases). This clonotype was obtained from a man aged 18 to 30 in good health and CMV-seronegative. The CDR3 region has the DNA TGTGCCAGCAGCTTACCCTGGACCAGGGGGAGGAATGAGCAGTTCTTC. Its translation is CASSLPWTRGRNEQFF.